The T cell receptor beta chain described here comes from a study of T-cell memory formation after mild COVID-19. Study-wide points: In pre-infection memory, a portion of responding clones appeared, which suggested that cross-reactive memory joined.

Worth noting for this clonotype: Its specificity is unknown.

TCRdb ran MiXCR on the 5' RACE reads and lists one entry per CDR3 protein. The sample yields 300,000 to 350,000 distinct CDR3 sequences, over 10% seen once. V was trimmed by 4 bases and J by 0 bases, leaving 11 bases between them. Germline assignment: CDR1 PRHDT and CDR2 FYEKMQ (reference sequence). This CDR3 is built from 15 residues. The V and J genes are TRBV13 and TRBJ2-3, with D perhaps assigned TRBD1 or TRBD2 (5 bases each). This clonotype originated in a man aged 18 to 35 who had mild COVID-19 (a few samples of this study predate the infection). Cell type and time point are not known. Sequenced sample: PBMCs or a T cell subset sorted from them (not recorded which). DNA of the CDR3: TGTGCCAGCAGCTCGTGGGGGTCTAGCACAGATACGCAGTATTTT. Translating gives CASSSWGSSTDTQYF.